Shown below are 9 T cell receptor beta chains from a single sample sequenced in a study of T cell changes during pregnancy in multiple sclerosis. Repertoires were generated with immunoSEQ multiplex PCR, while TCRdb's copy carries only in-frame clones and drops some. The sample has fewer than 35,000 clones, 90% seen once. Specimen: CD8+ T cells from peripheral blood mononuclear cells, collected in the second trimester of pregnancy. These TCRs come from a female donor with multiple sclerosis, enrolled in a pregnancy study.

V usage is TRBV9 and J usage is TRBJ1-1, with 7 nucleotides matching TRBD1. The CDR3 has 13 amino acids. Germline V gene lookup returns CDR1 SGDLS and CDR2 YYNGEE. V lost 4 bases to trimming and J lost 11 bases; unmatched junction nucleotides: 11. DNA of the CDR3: TGTGCCAGCAGCCCCGCGACAGGGATCTCTGCTTTCTTT. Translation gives CASSPATGISAFF.

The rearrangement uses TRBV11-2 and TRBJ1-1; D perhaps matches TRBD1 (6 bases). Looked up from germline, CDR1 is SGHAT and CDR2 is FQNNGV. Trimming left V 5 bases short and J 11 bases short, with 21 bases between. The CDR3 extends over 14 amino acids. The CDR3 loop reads CASSPRTARSSAFF. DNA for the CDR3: TGTGCCAGCAGCCCTCGGACAGCCCGGAGCTCCGCTTTCTTT.

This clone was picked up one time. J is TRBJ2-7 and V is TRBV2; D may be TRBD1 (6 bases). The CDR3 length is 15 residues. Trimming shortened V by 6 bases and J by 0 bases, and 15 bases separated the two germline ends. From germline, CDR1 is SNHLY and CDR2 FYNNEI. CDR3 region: CASSAGVGSSYEQYF. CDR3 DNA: TGTGCCAGCAGCGCAGGGGTGGGGAGCTCCTACGAGCAGTACTTC.

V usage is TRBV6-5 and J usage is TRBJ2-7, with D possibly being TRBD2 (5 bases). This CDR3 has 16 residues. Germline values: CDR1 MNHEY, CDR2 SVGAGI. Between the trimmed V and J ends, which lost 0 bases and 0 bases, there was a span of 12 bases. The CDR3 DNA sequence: TGTGCCAGCAGTTACTCCGTTGGGGAGAGCTCCTACGAGCAGTACTTC. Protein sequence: CASSYSVGESSYEQYF.

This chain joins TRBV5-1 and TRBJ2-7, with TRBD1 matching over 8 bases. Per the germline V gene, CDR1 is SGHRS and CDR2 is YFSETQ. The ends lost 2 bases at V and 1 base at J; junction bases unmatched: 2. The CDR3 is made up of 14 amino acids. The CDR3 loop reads CASSFRDRSYEQYF. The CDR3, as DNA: TGCGCCAGCAGCTTTCGGGACAGGTCCTACGAGCAGTACTTC.

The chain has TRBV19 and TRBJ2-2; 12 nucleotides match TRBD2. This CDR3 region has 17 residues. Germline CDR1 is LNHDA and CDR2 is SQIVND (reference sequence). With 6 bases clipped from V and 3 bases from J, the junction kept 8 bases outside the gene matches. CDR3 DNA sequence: TGTGCCAGTAGCTACATGCTAGCGGGAGGGGACACCGGGGAGCTGTTTTTT. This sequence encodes CASSYMLAGGDTGELFF.

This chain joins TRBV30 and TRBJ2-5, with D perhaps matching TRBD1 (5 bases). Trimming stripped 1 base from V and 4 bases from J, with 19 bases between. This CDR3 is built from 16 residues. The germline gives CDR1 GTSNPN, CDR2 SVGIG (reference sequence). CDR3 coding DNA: TGTGCCTGGAGTGGGTTAGGGAAAGGGGTATTAGAGACCCAGTACTTC. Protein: CAWSGLGKGVLETQYF.

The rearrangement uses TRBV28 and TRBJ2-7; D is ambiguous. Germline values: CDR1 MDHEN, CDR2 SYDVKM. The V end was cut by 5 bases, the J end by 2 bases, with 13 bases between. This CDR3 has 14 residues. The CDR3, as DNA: TGTGCCAGCAGTCCTTCGACTGAAACCTACGAGCAGTACTTC. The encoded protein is CASSPSTETYEQYF.

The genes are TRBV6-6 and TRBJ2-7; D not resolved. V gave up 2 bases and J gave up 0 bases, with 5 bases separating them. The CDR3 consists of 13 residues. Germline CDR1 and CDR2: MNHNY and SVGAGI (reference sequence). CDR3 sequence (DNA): TGTGCCAGCAGTTACGCGAGCTCCTACGAGCAGTACTTC. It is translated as CASSYASSYEQYF.